The rows below give T cell receptor beta chains drawn from one sample of a study of early T cells in non-severe SARS-CoV-2 infection. TCRdb analysed the 5' RACE reads with MiXCR anew, one entry per CDR3 protein. The top ten clones hold 1.1% of a sample with tens of thousands of distinct CDR3 sequences, 13% of them seen once. The specimen sequenced was whole blood. Every receptor here comes from an adult who was a healthcare worker with PCR-confirmed SARS-CoV-2 infection or an uninfected control (not recorded which). The CDR3 runs from the conserved cysteine through the conserved F or W. A D gene is named only where the DNA matches it firmly. A clone size is listed for some rows: how often the clone was seen (once, few, many), or a class if it is expanded.

.,12,.,TRBJ2-7,TRBV7-2,CASSLLGARQYF,TGTGCCAGCAGCTTATTAGGGGCCCGGCAGTACTTC
.,15,many,TRBJ2-6,TRBV21-1,CASSSTVSGANVLTF,TGTGCCAGCAGCAGCACAGTCTCTGGGGCCAACGTCCTGACTTTC
.,17,many,TRBJ1-4,TRBV20-1,CSASDRPNAYFNEKLFF,TGCAGTGCTAGTGACAGGCCAAATGCCTATTTTAATGAAAAACTGTTTTTT
TRBD2,16,.,TRBJ2-3,TRBV12-3/TRBV12-4,CASRASGRLSTDTQYF,TGTGCCAGCAGAGCAAGCGGGAGGCTCAGCACAGATACGCAGTATTTT
.,15,few,TRBJ2-7,TRBV25-1,CASSELGDIDYEQYF,TGTGCCAGCAGTGAATTAGGGGACATAGACTACGAGCAGTACTTC
.,14,few,TRBJ1-6,TRBV27,CASGVTIRHSPLHF,TGTGCCAGCGGAGTTACCATTCGGCATTCACCCCTCCACTTT
.,14,many,TRBJ2-1,TRBV20-1,CSARDRRTNNEQFF,TGCAGTGCTAGAGATCGCCGGACTAACAATGAGCAGTTCTTC
.,14,many,TRBJ1-1,TRBV20-1,CSARLGLRNTEAFF,TGCAGTGCTAGACTCGGGTTACGGAACACTGAAGCTTTCTTT
.,13,few,TRBJ2-2,TRBV7-9,CASSGRRTGELFF,TGTGCCAGCAGCGGAAGGCGTACCGGAGAGCTGTTTTTT
.,14,few,TRBJ2-1,TRBV7-8,CASSLRNRYNEQFF,TGTGCCAGCAGCTTACGCAACCGCTACAATGAGCAGTTCTTC
.,16,once,TRBJ2-4,TRBV19,CASSMPIGGLKNIQYF,TGTGCCAGTAGTATGCCAATCGGGGGACTCAAAAACATTCAGTACTTC
TRBD1,13,few,TRBJ1-2,TRBV29-1,CSVELTGESGYTF,TGCAGCGTTGAGTTGACAGGGGAAAGTGGCTACACCTTC
.,12,many,TRBJ2-7,TRBV6-5,CASSYPRGGQYF,TGTGCCAGCAGCTACCCTCGCGGCGGGCAGTACTTC
.,16,.,TRBJ1-2,TRBV24-1,CATSDPTGTSDYGYTF,TGTGCCACCAGTGACCCGACGGGCACCTCTGACTATGGCTACACCTTC
.,12,many,TRBJ2-2,TRBV5-4,CASSPDTGELFF,TGTGCCAGCAGCCCTGACACCGGGGAGCTGTTTTTT
.,13,medium-sized,TRBJ2-7,TRBV21-1,CASRPERGHEQYF,TGTGCCAGCAGACCGGAGAGGGGCCACGAGCAGTACTTC
TRBD1,13,few,TRBJ1-5,TRBV19,CASTGTANQPQHF,TGTGCCTCCACCGGGACAGCTAATCAGCCCCAGCATTTT
TRBD1,16,many,TRBJ2-5,TRBV5-4,CASSYGRDSGGETQYF,TGTGCCAGCAGCTACGGCCGGGACAGCGGCGGGGAGACCCAGTACTTC
.,13,few,TRBJ2-3,TRBV5-4,CASSLSGTDTQYF,TGTGCCAGCAGCTTGTCGGGGACAGATACGCAGTATTTT
TRBD1,13,many,TRBJ1-1,TRBV28,CASSLQGAHEAFF,TGTGCCAGCAGTTTGCAGGGGGCCCATGAAGCTTTCTTT
.,12,.,TRBJ1-2,TRBV2,CASSNWGEGYTF,TGTGCCAGCAGTAACTGGGGCGAGGGCTACACCTTC
.,13,.,TRBJ2-5,TRBV7-9,CASSLLTQETQYF,TGTGCCAGCAGCTTACTGACACAAGAGACCCAGTACTTC
TRBD1,15,many,TRBJ2-2,TRBV5-4,CASSGTGGKTGELFF,TGTGCCAGCAGCGGCACAGGGGGAAAAACCGGGGAGCTGTTTTTT
.,14,.,TRBJ1-1,TRBV12-3/TRBV12-4,CASSLAPGNTEAFF,TGTGCCAGCAGTTTAGCCCCAGGGAACACTGAAGCTTTCTTT
.,13,few,TRBJ2-2,TRBV7-2,CASGTGATGELFF,TGTGCCAGCGGCACTGGGGCCACCGGGGAGCTGTTTTTT
.,16,few,TRBJ2-1,TRBV20-1,CSAGPRRGIANNEQFF,TGCAGTGCTGGACCCCGAAGGGGGATAGCGAACAATGAGCAGTTCTTC
.,12,many,TRBJ2-7,TRBV6-5,CASGTGNYEQYF,TGTGCCAGCGGTACAGGGAACTACGAGCAGTACTTC
TRBD2,16,.,TRBJ2-1,TRBV4-1,CASSRSLAGTGNEQFF,TGCGCCAGCAGCCGTTCTTTAGCGGGGACGGGAAATGAGCAGTTCTTC
TRBD1,15,few,TRBJ1-5,TRBV5-5,CASSLGQYSNQPQHF,TGTGCCAGCAGCCTGGGACAGTATAGCAATCAGCCCCAGCATTTT
TRBD2,14,.,TRBJ2-1,TRBV24-1,CATSDTGLVHEQFF,TGTGCCACCAGTGACACGGGACTAGTCCATGAGCAGTTCTTC
.,15,many,TRBJ2-7,TRBV7-2,CASSLEVGTSYEQYF,TGTGCCAGCAGCTTAGAGGTCGGTACCTCCTACGAGCAGTACTTC
.,13,.,TRBJ1-2,TRBV12-3/TRBV12-4,CASSFSPSYGYTF,TGTGCCAGCAGTTTTTCGCCTAGCTATGGCTACACCTTC
TRBD1,15,.,TRBJ1-3,TRBV11-2,CASSGGTGLTNTIYF,TGTGCCAGCAGCGGAGGGACAGGGTTAACGAACACCATATATTTT
TRBD1,17,few,TRBJ1-2,TRBV12-3/TRBV12-4,CASSDEEGDRGLGGYTF,TGTGCCAGCAGTGACGAGGAGGGTGACAGGGGGCTAGGTGGCTACACCTTC
TRBD2,13,.,TRBJ2-5,TRBV7-9,CASSLGLAGLQYF,TGTGCCAGCAGCTTAGGACTAGCGGGTCTCCAGTACTTC
.,15,many,TRBJ2-7,TRBV7-9,CASSGRTSSSYEQYF,TGTGCCAGCAGCGGGAGGACCTCGAGCTCCTACGAGCAGTACTTC
.,14,few,TRBJ2-2,TRBV11-2,CASSLLQATGELFF,TGTGCCAGCAGCTTGCTGCAGGCCACCGGGGAGCTGTTTTTT
.,15,few,TRBJ2-7,TRBV7-9,CASSLWAGLSYEQYF,TGTGCCAGCAGCTTATGGGCAGGACTCTCCTACGAGCAGTACTTC
.,12,many,TRBJ2-1,TRBV24-1,CATSSGNNEQFF,TGTGCCACCAGCTCGGGCAACAATGAGCAGTTCTTC
.,13,many,TRBJ1-2,TRBV20-1,CSARIGNRDGYTF,TGCAGTGCTAGAATCGGAAACAGGGACGGCTACACCTTC
.,15,few,TRBJ1-2,TRBV6-6,CASSRFLGLGYGYTF,TGTGCCAGCAGTCGCTTCCTTGGGTTAGGGTATGGCTACACCTTC